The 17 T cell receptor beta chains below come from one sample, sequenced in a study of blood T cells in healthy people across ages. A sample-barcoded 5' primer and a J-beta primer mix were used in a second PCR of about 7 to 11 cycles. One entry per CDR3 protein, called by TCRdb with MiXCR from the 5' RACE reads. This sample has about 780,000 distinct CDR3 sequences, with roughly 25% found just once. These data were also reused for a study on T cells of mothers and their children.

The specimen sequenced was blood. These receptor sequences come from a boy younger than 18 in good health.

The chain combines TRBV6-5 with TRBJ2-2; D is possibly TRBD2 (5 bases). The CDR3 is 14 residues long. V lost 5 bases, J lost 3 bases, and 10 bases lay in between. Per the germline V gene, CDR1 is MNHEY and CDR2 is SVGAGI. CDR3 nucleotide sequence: TGTGCCAGCAGTACCGGGGTCTACACCGGGGAGCTGTTTTTT. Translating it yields CASSTGVYTGELFF.

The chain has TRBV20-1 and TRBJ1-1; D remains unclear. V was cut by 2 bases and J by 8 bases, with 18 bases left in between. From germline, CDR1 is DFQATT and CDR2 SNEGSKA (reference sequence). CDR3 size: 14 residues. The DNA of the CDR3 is TGCAGTGCTAGACTCGGTTACCAGCAGTCAGAAGCTTTCTTT. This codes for CSARLGYQQSEAFF.

The CDR3 coding sequence is TGTGCCAGCAGCTTAGGTGTCGGCATCTACGAGCAGTACTTC. This encodes CASSLGVGIYEQYF. V gene TRBV11-2 combines with J gene TRBJ2-7; the D is unclear. The CDR3 runs to 14 residues. Looked up from germline, CDR1 is SGHAT and CDR2 is FQNNGV. V was cut by 1 base and J by 3 bases, with 10 bases left in between. Full variable domain (rest looked up from reference TRBV11-2 and TRBJ2-7): EAGVAQSPRYKIIEKRQSVAFWCNPISGHATLYWYQQILGQGPKLLIQFQNNGVVDDSQLPKDRFSAERLKGVDSTLKIQPAKLEDSAVYLCASSLGVGIYEQYFGPGTRLTVT.

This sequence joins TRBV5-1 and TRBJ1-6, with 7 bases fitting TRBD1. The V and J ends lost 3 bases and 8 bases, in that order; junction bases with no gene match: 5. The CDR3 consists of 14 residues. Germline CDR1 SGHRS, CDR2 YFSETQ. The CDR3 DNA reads TGCGCCAGCAGCTCTGACAGGGCAGATTCACCCCTCCACTTT. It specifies CASSSDRADSPLHF.

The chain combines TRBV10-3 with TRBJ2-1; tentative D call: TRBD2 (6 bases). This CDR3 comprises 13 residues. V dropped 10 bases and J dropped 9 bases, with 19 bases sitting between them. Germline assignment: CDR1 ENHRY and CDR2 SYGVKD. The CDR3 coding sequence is TGTGCCAGTGCGGGGTACCCCAATAGTGAGCAGTTCTTC. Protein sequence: CASAGYPNSEQFF.

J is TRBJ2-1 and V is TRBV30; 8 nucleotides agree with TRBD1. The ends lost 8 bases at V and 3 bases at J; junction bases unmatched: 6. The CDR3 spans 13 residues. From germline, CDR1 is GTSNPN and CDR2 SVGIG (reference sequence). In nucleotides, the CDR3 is TGTGCCAGACAGGGGTCCCTCTACAATGAGCAGTTCTTC. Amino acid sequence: CARQGSLYNEQFF.

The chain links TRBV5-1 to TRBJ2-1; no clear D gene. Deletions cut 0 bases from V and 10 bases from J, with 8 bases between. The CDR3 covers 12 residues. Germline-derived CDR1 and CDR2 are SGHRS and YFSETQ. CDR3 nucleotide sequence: TGCGCCAGCAGCTTGGCCGCGGCAGAGCAGTTCTTC. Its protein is CASSLAAAEQFF.

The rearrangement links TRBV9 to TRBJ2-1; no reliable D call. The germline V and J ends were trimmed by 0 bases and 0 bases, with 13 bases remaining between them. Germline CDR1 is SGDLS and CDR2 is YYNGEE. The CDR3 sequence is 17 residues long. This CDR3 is CASSVVDGVSSYNEQFF. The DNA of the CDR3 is TGTGCCAGCAGCGTAGTAGACGGAGTAAGCTCCTACAATGAGCAGTTCTTC. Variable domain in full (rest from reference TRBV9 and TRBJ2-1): DSGVTQTPKHLITATGQRVTLRCSPRSGDLSVYWYQQSLDQGLQFLIQYYNGEERAKGNILERFSAQQFPDLHSELNLSSLELGDSALYFCASSVVDGVSSYNEQFFGPGTRLTVL.

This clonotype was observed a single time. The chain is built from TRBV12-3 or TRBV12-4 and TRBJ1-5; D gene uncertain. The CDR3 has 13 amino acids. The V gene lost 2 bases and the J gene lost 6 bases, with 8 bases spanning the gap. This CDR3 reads CASSLTVGQPQHF. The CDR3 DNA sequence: TGTGCCAGCAGTTTAACCGTGGGTCAGCCCCAGCATTTT.

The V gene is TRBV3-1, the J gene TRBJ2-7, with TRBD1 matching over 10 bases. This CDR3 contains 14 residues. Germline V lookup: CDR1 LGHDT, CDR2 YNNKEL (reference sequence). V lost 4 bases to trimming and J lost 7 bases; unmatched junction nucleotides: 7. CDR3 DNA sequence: TGTGCCAGCAGCCTACAGACAGGGGGCAGGGAGCAGTACTTC. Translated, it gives CASSLQTGGREQYF.

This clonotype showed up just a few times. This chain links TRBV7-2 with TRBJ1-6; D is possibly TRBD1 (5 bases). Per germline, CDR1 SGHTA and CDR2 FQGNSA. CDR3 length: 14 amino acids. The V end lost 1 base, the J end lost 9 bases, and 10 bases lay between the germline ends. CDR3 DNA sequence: TGTGCCAGCAGCTTAGTGGGACCGAGTTCACCCCTCCACTTT. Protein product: CASSLVGPSSPLHF.

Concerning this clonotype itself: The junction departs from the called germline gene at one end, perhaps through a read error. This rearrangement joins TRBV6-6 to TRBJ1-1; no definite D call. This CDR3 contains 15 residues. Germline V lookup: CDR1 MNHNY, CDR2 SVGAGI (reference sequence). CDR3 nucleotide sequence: TGTGCCAGCATCACGGGAGAGGGTAGGAACACTGAAGCTCTCTTT. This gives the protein CASITGEGRNTEALF.

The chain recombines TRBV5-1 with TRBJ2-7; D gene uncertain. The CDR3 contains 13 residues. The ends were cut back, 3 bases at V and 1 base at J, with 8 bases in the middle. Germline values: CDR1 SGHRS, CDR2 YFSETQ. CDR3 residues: CASSSQLSYEQYF. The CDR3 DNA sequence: TGCGCCAGCAGCTCCCAATTATCCTACGAGCAGTACTTC.

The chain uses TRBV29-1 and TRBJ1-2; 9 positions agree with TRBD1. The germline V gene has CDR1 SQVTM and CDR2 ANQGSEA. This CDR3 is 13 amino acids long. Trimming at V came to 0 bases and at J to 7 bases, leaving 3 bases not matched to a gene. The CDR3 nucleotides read TGCAGCGTTGAAGATGACAGGGGGGGTGGCTACACCTTC. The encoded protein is CSVEDDRGGGYTF.

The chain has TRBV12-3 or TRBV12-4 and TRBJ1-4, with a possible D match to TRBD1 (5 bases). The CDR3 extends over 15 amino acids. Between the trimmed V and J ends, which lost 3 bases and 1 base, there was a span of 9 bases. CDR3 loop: CASSLERGTNEKLFF. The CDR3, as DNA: TGTGCCAGCAGTTTGGAAAGGGGAACTAATGAAAAACTGTTTTTT.

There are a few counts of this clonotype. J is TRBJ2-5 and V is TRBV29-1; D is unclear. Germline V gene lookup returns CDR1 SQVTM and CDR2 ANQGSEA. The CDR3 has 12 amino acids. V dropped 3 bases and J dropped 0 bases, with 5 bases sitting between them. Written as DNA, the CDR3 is TGCAGCGTTGATCAGTACCAAGAGACCCAGTACTTC. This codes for CSVDQYQETQYF.

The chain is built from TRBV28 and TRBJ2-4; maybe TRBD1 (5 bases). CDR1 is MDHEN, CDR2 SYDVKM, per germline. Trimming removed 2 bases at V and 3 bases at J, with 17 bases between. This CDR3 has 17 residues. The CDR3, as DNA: TGTGCCAGCAGTTTAGCGATGGGGCGTGTGGGCAAAAACATTCAGTACTTC. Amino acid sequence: CASSLAMGRVGKNIQYF.